The 3 T cell receptor beta chains below all came from one sample that was sequenced in a study of T-cell reconstitution after alpha-beta-depleted transplantation in children. Unique molecular identifiers were incorporated when the TCRbeta library was constructed. TCRdb recomputed calls from the PCR reads with MiXCR, one row per CDR3 protein. Of 100,000 to 130,000 distinct CDR3 sequences listed, about 6.5% are singletons. The specimen was PBMCs, mostly from graft donor cells, collected 360 days after TCRalphabeta/CD19-depleted stem cell transplant. Source of these receptors: a male patient between 2 and 10 years old who had a stem cell transplant for acute lymphoblastic leukemia, so the T cells may come from the graft donor.

This chain joins TRBV7-2 and TRBJ2-5; 8 nucleotides align to TRBD2. CDR1 SGHTA and CDR2 FQGNSA come from the germline V gene. Trimming took 6 bases from V and 1 from J; bases not matched to a gene: 7. The CDR3 consists of 15 residues. CDR3 nucleotide sequence: TGTGCCAGCAGAGAAGATAGCGGGGCCCAAGAGACCCAGTACTTC. Translated: CASREDSGAQETQYF.

J is TRBJ2-7 and V is TRBV5-1; possible D gene TRBD2, 6 bases. Germline loops: CDR1 SGHRS, CDR2 YFSETQ. This CDR3 is built from 14 residues. V was cut by 1 base and J by 3 bases, with 11 bases left in between. The CDR3 DNA is TGCGCCAGCAGCTTGTCGGGAGCCCTCTACGAGCAGTACTTC. It yields the protein CASSLSGALYEQYF.

The V call is TRBV9, the J call TRBJ2-6; TRBD1 might be the D (5 bases). V lost 0 bases and J lost 2, with 6 bases in between. Germline assignment: CDR1 SGDLS and CDR2 YYNGEE. The CDR3 totals 15 residues. The CDR3 DNA reads TGTGCCAGCAGCGTAGGGGGCGCTGGGGCCAACGTCCTGACTTTC. This sequence encodes CASSVGGAGANVLTF.